One T cell receptor beta chain is described in this entry. What it binds is unknown. This entry is derived from a study of cytomegalovirus exposure and HLA in healthy donors. For the study at large: The Caucasian-associated ancestry cluster contained 81% of the approximately 420 genotyped donors.

Points from the study as a whole: Reported findings show TCR beta sequences accurately forecast HLA-A and HLA-B alleles in most subjects. For most TCR beta V segments, an earlier analysis put the productive rate at about 87% or about 30% of the time.

The PCR made use of 60 Vbeta and 13 Jbeta primers. Assay: immunoSEQ multiplex PCR; the TCRdb copy retains only in-frame clones and omits some. The sample lists 150,000 or so clones, about two thirds occurring once. Despite likely unrecorded immune exposures, the donors were nominally healthy at the time of sampling. Germline V gene sequence: CDR1 SGHVS, CDR2 FNYEAQ. The germline V and J ends were trimmed by 4 bases and 6 bases, with 12 bases remaining between them. CDR3 size: 13 residues. J is TRBJ1-2 and V is TRBV7-6; D may be TRBD1 (6 bases). Sequencing was performed on PBMCs. The clonotype originates from a woman aged 18-29 years in good health and CMV-seronegative. The CDR3 here is CASSWGLRDGYTF. The CDR3 DNA follows: TGTGCCAGCAGCTGGGGGCTTCGGGATGGCTACACCTTC.